These 29 T cell receptor beta chains were all obtained from the same sample, sequenced in a study of blood T cell repertoires in COVID-19. Libraries were prepared by immunoSEQ multiplex PCR; TCRdb keeps only in-frame clonotypes and omits some of them. The table has 52,000 or so clones, over 80% seen once. Sequencing was performed on peripheral blood. The origin of the receptors is a man aged 35 to 55 with COVID-19, enrolled during active disease.

This chain uses TRBV28 with TRBJ1-2; 11 nucleotides agree with TRBD1. This CDR3 region has 16 residues. The ends lost 7 bases at V and 0 bases at J; junction bases unmatched: 7. Germline CDR1 MDHEN, CDR2 SYDVKM. The CDR3 protein is CASKAGQGVANYGYTF. DNA of the CDR3: TGTGCCAGCAAGGCGGGACAGGGGGTAGCTAACTATGGCTACACCTTC.

The V gene is TRBV5-1, the J gene TRBJ2-2, with D tentatively TRBD2 (7 bases). V lost 4 bases and J 2 bases, leaving 9 bases between the germline ends. The CDR3 is 14 amino acids. The germline V gene encodes CDR1 SGHRS and CDR2 YFSETQ. CDR3 in amino acids: CASSRGGNTGELFF. For the CDR3, the DNA is TGCGCCAGCAGCAGGGGGGGTAACACCGGGGAGCTGTTTTTT.

As DNA, the CDR3 is TGTGCCAGCAGTGAAGCGGGGCCCACCGGGGAGCTGTTTTTT. It translates to CASSEAGPTGELFF. This chain joins TRBV2 and TRBJ2-2; possible D gene TRBD1, 5 bases. V was trimmed by 0 bases and J by 4 bases, leaving 6 bases between them. Per germline, CDR1 SNHLY and CDR2 FYNNEI. This CDR3 has 14 residues.

This chain links TRBV7-2 with TRBJ2-7; 9 bases match TRBD2. The CDR3 is made up of 15 amino acids. Germline-derived CDR1 and CDR2 are SGHTA and FQGNSA. V shed 5 bases and J 0 bases; nucleotides not matched to a gene: 5. CDR3: CASSLSGGFSYEQYF. The DNA for the CDR3 is TGTGCCAGCAGCCTCAGCGGGGGGTTCTCCTACGAGCAGTACTTC.

V and J are TRBV3-1 (or the pseudogene TRBV3-2) and TRBJ2-4, with 11 bases identical to TRBD1. CDR1 and CDR2 from the germline V gene are LGHDT and YNNKEL (reference sequence). The trim removed 4 bases at V and 3 bases at J, leaving 8 bases unmatched. The CDR3 runs 17 residues. CDR3 residues: CASSPQGGTGGKNIQYF. Written as DNA, the CDR3 is TGTGCCAGCAGCCCACAGGGCGGGACAGGGGGCAAAAACATTCAGTACTTC.

The rearrangement uses TRBV11-2 and TRBJ2-5, with 11 bases identical to TRBD2. CDR3 length: 15 amino acids. Germline loops: CDR1 SGHAT, CDR2 FQNNGV. V gave up 2 bases and J gave up 2 bases; unmatched junction bases: 1. This CDR3 is CASSLLAGGQETQYF. CDR3 in DNA: TGTGCCAGCAGCTTACTAGCGGGGGGACAAGAGACCCAGTACTTC.

The chain uses TRBV9 and TRBJ2-3; 7 bases agree with TRBD1. CDR3 size: 15 residues. Germline V gene sequence: CDR1 SGDLS, CDR2 YYNGEE. V was clipped by 2 bases and J by 3 bases; unmatched bases: 6. In DNA form, the CDR3 reads TGTGCCAGCAGCGTCAGAGACAGGGAGACAGATACGCAGTATTTT. Protein: CASSVRDRETDTQYF. The entire variable domain, with the rest obtained from reference TRBV9 and TRBJ2-3, is as follows: DSGVTQTPKHLITATGQRVTLRCSPRSGDLSVYWYQQSLDQGLQFLIQYYNGEERAKGNILERFSAQQFPDLHSELNLSSLELGDSALYFCASSVRDRETDTQYFGPGTRLTVL.

The CDR3 reads CASLTGDNYGYTF. CDR3 DNA: TGTGCCAGTTTGACAGGCGATAACTATGGCTACACCTTC. V and J are TRBV28 and TRBJ1-2; tentatively, D is TRBD1 (6 bases). Germline V gene sequence: CDR1 MDHEN, CDR2 SYDVKM. Trimming left V 9 bases short and J 1 base short, with 12 bases between. This CDR3 has 13 residues.

The V gene is TRBV4-2, the J gene TRBJ2-3, with 7 nucleotides matching TRBD2. This CDR3 region has 15 residues. Trimming removed 0 bases from V and 5 bases from J; junction bases left unmatched: 5. Looked up from germline, CDR1 is LGHNA and CDR2 is YNFKEQ. Here the CDR3 reads CASSQDGGGGDTQYF. The CDR3 region has the DNA TGTGCCAGCAGCCAAGATGGCGGGGGTGGAGATACGCAGTATTTT.

This chain joins TRBV5-1 and TRBJ1-2; 9 nucleotides agree with TRBD1. This CDR3 spans 15 amino acids. V lost 3 bases to trimming and J lost 6 bases; unmatched junction nucleotides: 9. Germline assignment: CDR1 SGHRS and CDR2 YFSETQ. The CDR3 DNA sequence: TGCGCCAGCAGCTCCTCACCGGGACAGGGTAATGGCTACACCTTC. Translating it yields CASSSSPGQGNGYTF.

V gene TRBV2 combines with J gene TRBJ1-2; 10 positions match TRBD1. V shed 6 bases, J shed 6 bases, and the junction held 4 bases outside the gene matches. The CDR3 sequence is 13 residues long. Per the germline V gene, CDR1 is SNHLY and CDR2 is FYNNEI. CDR3 in amino acids: CASREGTGDGYTF. The CDR3 bases are TGTGCCAGCAGAGAGGGGACAGGGGATGGCTACACCTTC.

The V gene is TRBV24-1, the J gene TRBJ2-3; 12 bases align to TRBD2. The CDR3 sequence is 18 residues long. The germline V gene has CDR1 KGHDR and CDR2 SFDVKD. Trimming at V came to 3 bases and at J to 4 bases, leaving 10 bases not matched to a gene. The CDR3 nucleotides read TGTGCCACCAGTGATCCCCTAATGACTAGCGGGAGCCCAGATACGCAGTATTTT. This gives the protein CATSDPLMTSGSPDTQYF.

The V call is TRBV7-2, the J call TRBJ1-5; D gene uncertain. Germline V CDR1 and CDR2: SGHTA, FQGNSA. This CDR3 has 14 amino acids. The ends were cut back, 4 bases at V and 1 base at J, with 8 bases in the middle. Here the CDR3 DNA reads TGTGCCAGCAGCTCCCTTATGAGCAATCAGCCCCAGCATTTT. This encodes CASSSLMSNQPQHF.

V and J are TRBV11-2 and TRBJ2-2, with 8 nucleotides matching TRBD1. The V gene's germline CDR1 is SGHAT and CDR2 FQNNGV. The CDR3 is 18 residues long. V dropped 1 base and J dropped 9; count of bases not matched to a gene: 16. CDR3 sequence reads: CASSLGQGTHLRRRELFF. The CDR3 nucleotides read TGTGCCAGCAGCTTAGGACAGGGGACCCACCTCCGTCGTCGGGAGCTGTTTTTT.

This clone has only a few counts. The chain carries TRBV5-3 and TRBJ1-1, with 7 bases identical to TRBD1. TRBV5-3 qualifies as an ORF whose function is uncertain. The junction had 4 bases not matched to a gene; V was cut back by 2 bases and J by 0 bases. The CDR3 runs 15 residues. The CDR3 DNA sequence: TGTGCCAGAAGCTTAAGACAGGGAGTGAACACTGAAGCTTTCTTT. Translation: CARSLRQGVNTEAFF.

This chain uses TRBV21-1 with TRBJ2-1; TRBD2, as called in the table, went unchecked against the DNA. TRBV21-1 is a known pseudogene. CDR3 length: 15 amino acids. This chain's CDR3 is CASSSRRGRTNEQFF. CDR3 sequence (DNA): TGTGCCAGCAGCTCCCGGAGGGGACGGACTAATGAGCAGTTCTTC.

This clone was detected a few times. The V and J genes are TRBV19 and TRBJ1-1; possibly TRBD1 for D (6 bases). The CDR3 has 14 residues. The V gene lost 3 bases and the J gene lost 1 base, with 9 bases spanning the gap. From germline, CDR1 is LNHDA and CDR2 SQIVND (reference sequence). The CDR3 loop is CASSISQGNTEAFF. The CDR3 DNA reads TGTGCCAGTAGTATCTCACAGGGGAACACTGAAGCTTTCTTT.

V usage is TRBV19 and J usage is TRBJ2-7, with D maybe TRBD2 (6 bases). With 7 bases removed from V and 2 bases from J, the gap between germline ends came to 15 bases. Germline CDR1 LNHDA, CDR2 SQIVND (reference sequence). CDR3 length: 14 residues. Here the CDR3 reads CASTPGLRAYEQYF. The CDR3 nucleotides are TGTGCCAGTACCCCGGGACTTCGGGCCTACGAGCAGTACTTC.

V gene TRBV28 combines with J gene TRBJ2-7, with 7 bases matching TRBD2. The CDR3 consists of 15 residues. The V gene end was trimmed by 5 bases and the J gene end by 0 bases; junction bases not matched to a gene: 7. Looked up from germline, CDR1 is MDHEN and CDR2 is SYDVKM. CDR3 protein: CASSTLAGGSYEQYF. The CDR3 region has the DNA TGTGCCAGCAGTACGTTAGCGGGCGGCTCCTACGAGCAGTACTTC.

The chain links TRBV27 to TRBJ2-2; 8 bases match TRBD2. The CDR3 loop spans 16 amino acids. CDR1 is MNHEY and CDR2 is SMNVEV in the germline V gene (reference sequence). After removal of 5 bases from V and 3 bases from J, the junction contained 8 bases not matched to a gene. The CDR3 coding sequence is TGTGCCAGCAGTCTCATAGCGGGGCGAGACACCGGGGAGCTGTTTTTT. Encoded protein: CASSLIAGRDTGELFF.

The rearrangement links TRBV19 to TRBJ2-2, with TRBD2 matching 10 bases. J gave up 6 bases and V 4 bases, and 14 bases lay outside the gene matches. In germline, CDR1 is LNHDA, CDR2 SQIVND (reference sequence). The CDR3 extends over 18 amino acids. The CDR3 loop is CASSKRSGLAGEAGELFF. Written as DNA, the CDR3 is TGTGCCAGTAGTAAGAGGTCAGGGCTAGCGGGAGAGGCCGGGGAGCTGTTTTTT.

The J gene is TRBJ2-3, the V gene TRBV6-5; no firm D call. The length of the CDR3 is 13 residues. V was cut by 8 bases and J by 4 bases, with 13 bases left in between. Germline V gene data show CDR1 as MNHEY and CDR2 as SVGAGI. CDR3 DNA: TGTGCCAGCCGTCGAGTCCCCGCAGATACGCAGTATTTT. It translates to CASRRVPADTQYF.

Note on this clone: Other DNA sequences in the sample encode the same CDR3. The chain links TRBV5-4 to TRBJ2-3; D remains unclear. V lost 3 bases, J lost 1 base, and 12 bases lay in between. Germline loops: CDR1 SGHNT, CDR2 YYREEE (reference sequence). The CDR3 is 15 amino acids. CDR3 loop: CASSSDGGGTDTQYF. The CDR3, as DNA: TGTGCCAGCAGCTCCGACGGCGGAGGCACAGATACGCAGTATTTT.

This rearrangement joins TRBV23-1 to TRBJ2-5; D gene unclear. TRBV23-1 counts as an open reading frame of uncertain function. V lost 8 bases, J lost 2 bases, and 12 bases lay in between. The CDR3 has 13 amino acids. Here the CDR3 DNA reads TGCGCCAGCGTGTGCAGGTATCAAGAGACCCAGTACTTC. It codes for CASVCRYQETQYF.

The DNA for the CDR3 is TGTGCCAGCTCACCACCGATTGGTCAGGGGTACACTGAAGCTTTCTTT. Translation gives CASSPPIGQGYTEAFF. This chain connects TRBV18 to TRBJ1-1; possibly TRBD1 for D (6 bases). Germline lookup yields CDR1 KGHSH and CDR2 LQKENI. The CDR3 consists of 16 residues. V shed 0 bases and J shed 3 bases, with 14 bases lying between them.

The V gene is TRBV11-3, the J gene TRBJ2-2, with a possible D match to TRBD2 (5 bases). The V end was cut by 3 bases, the J end by 4 bases, with 15 bases between. This CDR3 contains 16 residues. Germline V gene sequence: CDR1 SGHNT, CDR2 YENEEA. The CDR3 spells CASSFRSGVGTGELFF. In DNA form, the CDR3 reads TGTGCCAGCAGCTTTCGGTCCGGGGTGGGCACCGGGGAGCTGTTTTTT.

V gene TRBV7-8 combines with J gene TRBJ2-5; the match to TRBD1 covers 8 bases. Germline V gene data show CDR1 as SGHVS and CDR2 as FQNEAQ. The CDR3 spans 13 residues. With 5 bases clipped from V and 6 bases from J, the junction kept 5 bases outside the gene matches. CDR3 nucleotide sequence: TGTGCCAGCAGCACCCAGGGGGCGCAGACCCAGTACTTC. The encoded protein is CASSTQGAQTQYF.

The chain combines TRBV7-9 with TRBJ2-3; D unresolved. CDR1 is SEHNR, CDR2 FQNEAQ, per germline (reference sequence). There are 13 residues in the CDR3. Trimming shortened V by 3 bases and J by 2 bases, and 6 bases separated the two germline ends. CDR3 sequence: CASSFYSTDTQYF. The DNA for the CDR3 is TGTGCCAGCAGCTTCTACTCCACAGATACGCAGTATTTT.

V is TRBV27 and J is TRBJ2-1, with 11 nucleotides matching TRBD2. Trimming took 6 bases from V and 7 from J; bases not matched to a gene: 8. This CDR3 region has 15 residues. CDR1 MNHEY and CDR2 SMNVEV come from the germline V gene (reference sequence). Here the CDR3 reads CASSWGTSGPNEQFF. CDR3 bases: TGTGCCAGCAGCTGGGGGACTAGCGGCCCTAATGAGCAGTTCTTC.